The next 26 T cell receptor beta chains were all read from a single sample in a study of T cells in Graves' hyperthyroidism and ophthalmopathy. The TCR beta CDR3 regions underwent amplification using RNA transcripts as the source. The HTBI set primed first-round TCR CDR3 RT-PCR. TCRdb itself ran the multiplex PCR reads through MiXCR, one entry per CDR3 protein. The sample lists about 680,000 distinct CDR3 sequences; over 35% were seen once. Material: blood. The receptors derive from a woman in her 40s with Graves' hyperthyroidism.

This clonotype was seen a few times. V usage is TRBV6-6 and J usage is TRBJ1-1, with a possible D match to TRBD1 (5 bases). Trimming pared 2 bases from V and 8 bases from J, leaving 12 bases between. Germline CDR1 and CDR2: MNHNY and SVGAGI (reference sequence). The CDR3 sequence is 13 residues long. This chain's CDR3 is CASSYNQEGEAFF. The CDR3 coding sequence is TGTGCCAGCAGTTACAATCAGGAGGGGGAAGCTTTCTTT.

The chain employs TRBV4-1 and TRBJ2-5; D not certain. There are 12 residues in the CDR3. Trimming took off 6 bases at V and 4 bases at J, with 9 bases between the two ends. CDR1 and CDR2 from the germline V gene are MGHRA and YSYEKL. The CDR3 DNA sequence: TGCGCCAGCAGTAACCTTGGAGAGACCCAGTACTTC. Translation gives CASSNLGETQYF.

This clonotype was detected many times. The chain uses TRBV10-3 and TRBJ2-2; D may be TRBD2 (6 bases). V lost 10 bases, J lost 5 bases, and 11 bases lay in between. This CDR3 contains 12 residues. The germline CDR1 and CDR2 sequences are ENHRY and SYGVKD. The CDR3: CATQEGTGELFF. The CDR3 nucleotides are TGTGCCACCCAGGAGGGGACCGGGGAGCTGTTTTTT.

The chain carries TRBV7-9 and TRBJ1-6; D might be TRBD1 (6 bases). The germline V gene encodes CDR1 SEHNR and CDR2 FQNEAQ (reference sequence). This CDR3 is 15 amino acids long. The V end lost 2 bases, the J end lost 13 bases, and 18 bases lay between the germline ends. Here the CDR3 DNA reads TGTGCCAGCAGCTTAAGGACAGCCTATAGTTCGCCCCTCCACTTT. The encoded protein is CASSLRTAYSSPLHF.

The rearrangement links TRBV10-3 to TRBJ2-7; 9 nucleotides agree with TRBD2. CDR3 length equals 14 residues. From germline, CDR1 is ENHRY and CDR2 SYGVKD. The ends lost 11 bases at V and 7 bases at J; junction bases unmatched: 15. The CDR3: CAHCRAGGPCEQYF. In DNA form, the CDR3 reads TGTGCCCATTGCCGGGCGGGAGGGCCGTGTGAGCAGTACTTC.

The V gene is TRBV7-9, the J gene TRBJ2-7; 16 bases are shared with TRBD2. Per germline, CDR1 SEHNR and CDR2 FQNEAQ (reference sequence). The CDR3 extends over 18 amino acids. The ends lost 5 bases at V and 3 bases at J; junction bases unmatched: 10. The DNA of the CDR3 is TGTGCCAGCAGCACCCCCGGGACTAGCGGGAGGGGATTCTACGAGCAGTACTTC. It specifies CASSTPGTSGRGFYEQYF.

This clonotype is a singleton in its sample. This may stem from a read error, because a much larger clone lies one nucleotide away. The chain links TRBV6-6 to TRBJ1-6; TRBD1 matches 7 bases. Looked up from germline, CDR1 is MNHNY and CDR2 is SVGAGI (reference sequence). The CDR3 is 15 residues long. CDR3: CASSPGTAYNSPLDF. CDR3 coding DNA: TGTGCCAGCAGCCCCGGGACAGCCTATAATTCACCCCTCGACTTT.

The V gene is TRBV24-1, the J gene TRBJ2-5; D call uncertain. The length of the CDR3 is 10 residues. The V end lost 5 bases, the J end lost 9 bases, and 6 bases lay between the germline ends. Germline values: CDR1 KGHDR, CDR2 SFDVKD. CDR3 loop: CATSGQAQYF. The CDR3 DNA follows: TGTGCCACCAGTGGGCAAGCCCAGTACTTC.

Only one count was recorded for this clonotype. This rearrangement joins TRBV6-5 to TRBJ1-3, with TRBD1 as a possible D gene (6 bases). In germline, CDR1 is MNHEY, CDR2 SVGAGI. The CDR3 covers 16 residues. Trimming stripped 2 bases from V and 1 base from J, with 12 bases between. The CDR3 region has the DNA TGTGCCAGCAGTTACACAACCGGGACATCTGGAAACACCATATATTTT. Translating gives CASSYTTGTSGNTIYF.

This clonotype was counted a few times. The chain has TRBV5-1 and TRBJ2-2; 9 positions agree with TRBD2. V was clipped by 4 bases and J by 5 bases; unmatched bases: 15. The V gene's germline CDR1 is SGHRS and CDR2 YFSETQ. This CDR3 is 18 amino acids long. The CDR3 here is CASSDLAGLVQGTGELFF. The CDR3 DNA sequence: TGCGCCAGCAGCGATCTAGCGGGACTGGTTCAGGGAACCGGGGAGCTGTTTTTT.

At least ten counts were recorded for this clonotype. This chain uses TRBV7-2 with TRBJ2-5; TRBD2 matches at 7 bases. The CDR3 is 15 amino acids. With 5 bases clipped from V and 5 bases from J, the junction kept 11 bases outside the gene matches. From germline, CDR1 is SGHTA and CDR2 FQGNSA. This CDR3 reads CASSAYAGALETQYF. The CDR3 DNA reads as TGTGCCAGCAGCGCTTATGCGGGAGCTTTGGAGACCCAGTACTTC. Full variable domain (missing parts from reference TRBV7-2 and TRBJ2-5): GAGVSQSPSNKVTEKGKDVELRCDPISGHTALYWYRQSLGQGLEFLIYFQGNSAPDKSGLPSDRFSAERTGGSVSTLTIQRTQQEDSAVYLCASSAYAGALETQYFGPGTRLLVL.

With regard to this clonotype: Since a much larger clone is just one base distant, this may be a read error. The CDR3 loop reads CASSDPIAGNEIMELFF. In nucleotides, the CDR3 is TGTGCCAGCAGTGACCCCATAGCGGGGAATGAAATCATGGAGCTGTTTTTT. The rearrangement joins TRBV6-4 to TRBJ2-2, with 8 bases fitting TRBD2. V was pared by 2 bases and J by 10 bases, with 15 bases of the junction left unmatched. The CDR3 is 17 amino acids. The germline CDR1 and CDR2 sequences are MRHNA and SNTAGT.

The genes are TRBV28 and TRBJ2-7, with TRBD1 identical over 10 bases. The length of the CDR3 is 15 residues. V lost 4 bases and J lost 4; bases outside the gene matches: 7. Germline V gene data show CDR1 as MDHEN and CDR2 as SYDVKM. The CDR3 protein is CASSSGQGSTYEQYF. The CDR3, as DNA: TGTGCCAGCAGTTCGGGACAGGGGTCCACATACGAGCAGTACTTC. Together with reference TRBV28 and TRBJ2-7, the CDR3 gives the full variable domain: DVKVTQSSRYLVKRTGEKVFLECVQDMDHENMFWYRQDPGLGLRLIYFSYDVKMKEKGDIPEGYSVSREKKERFSLILESASTNQTSMYLCASSSGQGSTYEQYFGPGTRLTVT.

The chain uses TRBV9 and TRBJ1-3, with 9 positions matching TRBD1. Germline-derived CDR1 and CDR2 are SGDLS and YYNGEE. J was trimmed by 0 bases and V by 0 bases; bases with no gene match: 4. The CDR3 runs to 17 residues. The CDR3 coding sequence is TGTGCCAGCAGCGTAGAGACAGGGGGGCGCTCTGGAAACACCATATATTTT. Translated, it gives CASSVETGGRSGNTIYF. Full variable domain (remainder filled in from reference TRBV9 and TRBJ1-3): DSGVTQTPKHLITATGQRVTLRCSPRSGDLSVYWYQQSLDQGLQFLIQYYNGEERAKGNILERFSAQQFPDLHSELNLSSLELGDSALYFCASSVETGGRSGNTIYFGEGSWLTVV.

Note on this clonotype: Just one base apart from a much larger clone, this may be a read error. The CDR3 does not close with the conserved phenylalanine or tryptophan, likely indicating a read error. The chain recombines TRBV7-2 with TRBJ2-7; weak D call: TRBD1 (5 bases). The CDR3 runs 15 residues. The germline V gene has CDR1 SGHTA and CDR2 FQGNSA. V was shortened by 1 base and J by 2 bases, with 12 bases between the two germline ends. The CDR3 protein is CASSLERGMTYEQYL. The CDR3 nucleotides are TGTGCCAGCAGCTTAGAAAGGGGAATGACCTACGAGCAGTACCTC.

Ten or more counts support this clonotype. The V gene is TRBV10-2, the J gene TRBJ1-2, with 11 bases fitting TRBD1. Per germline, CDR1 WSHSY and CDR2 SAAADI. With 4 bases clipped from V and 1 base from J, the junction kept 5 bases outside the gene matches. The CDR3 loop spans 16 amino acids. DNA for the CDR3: TGCGCCAGCAGTGGGACAGGGGGCGGGGATAACTATGGCTACACCTTC. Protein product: CASSGTGGGDNYGYTF.

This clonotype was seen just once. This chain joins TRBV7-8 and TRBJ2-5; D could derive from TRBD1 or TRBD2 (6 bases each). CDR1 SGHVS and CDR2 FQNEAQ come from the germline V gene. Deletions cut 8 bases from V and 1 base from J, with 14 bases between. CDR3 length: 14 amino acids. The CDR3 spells CASGPGGGQETQYF. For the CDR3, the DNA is TGTGCCAGCGGCCCCGGAGGGGGCCAAGAGACCCAGTACTTC.

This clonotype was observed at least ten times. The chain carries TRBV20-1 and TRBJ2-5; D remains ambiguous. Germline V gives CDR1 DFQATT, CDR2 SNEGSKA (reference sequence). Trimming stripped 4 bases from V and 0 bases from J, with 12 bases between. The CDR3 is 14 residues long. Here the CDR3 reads CSATRAVYQETQYF. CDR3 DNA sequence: TGCAGTGCTACTCGGGCGGTGTACCAAGAGACCCAGTACTTC.

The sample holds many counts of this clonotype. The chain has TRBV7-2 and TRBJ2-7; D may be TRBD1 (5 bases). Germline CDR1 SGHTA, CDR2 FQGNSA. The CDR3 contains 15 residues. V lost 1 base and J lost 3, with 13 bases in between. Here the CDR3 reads CASSLGVGRIYEQYF. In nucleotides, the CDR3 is TGTGCCAGCAGCTTAGGGGTGGGGCGGATCTACGAGCAGTACTTC. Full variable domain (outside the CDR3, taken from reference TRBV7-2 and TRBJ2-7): GAGVSQSPSNKVTEKGKDVELRCDPISGHTALYWYRQSLGQGLEFLIYFQGNSAPDKSGLPSDRFSAERTGGSVSTLTIQRTQQEDSAVYLCASSLGVGRIYEQYFGPGTRLTVT.

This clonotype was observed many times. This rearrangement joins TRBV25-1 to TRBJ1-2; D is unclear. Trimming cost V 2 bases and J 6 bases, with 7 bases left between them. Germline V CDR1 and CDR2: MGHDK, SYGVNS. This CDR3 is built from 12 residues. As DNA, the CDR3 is TGTGCCAGCAGTGAAGGTCACGATGGCTACACCTTC. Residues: CASSEGHDGYTF.

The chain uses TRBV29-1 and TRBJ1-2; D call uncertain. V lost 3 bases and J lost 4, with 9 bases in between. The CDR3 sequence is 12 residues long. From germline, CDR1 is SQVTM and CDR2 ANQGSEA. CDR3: CSVDDGSYGYTF. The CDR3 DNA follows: TGCAGCGTTGACGACGGCAGCTATGGCTACACCTTC. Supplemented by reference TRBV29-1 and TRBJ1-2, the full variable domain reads SAVISQKPSRDICQRGTSLTIQCQVDSQVTMMFWYRQQPGQSLTLIATANQGSEATYESGFVIDKFPISRPNLTFSTLTVSNMSPEDSSIYLCSVDDGSYGYTFGSGTRLTVV.

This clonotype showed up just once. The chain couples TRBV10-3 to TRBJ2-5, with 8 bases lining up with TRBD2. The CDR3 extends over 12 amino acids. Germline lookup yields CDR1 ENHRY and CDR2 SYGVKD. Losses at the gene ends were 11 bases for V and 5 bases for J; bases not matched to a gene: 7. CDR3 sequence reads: CAPNREGETQYF. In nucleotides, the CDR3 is TGTGCCCCCAACCGGGAGGGGGAGACCCAGTACTTC.

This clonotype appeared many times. In DNA form, the CDR3 reads TGTGCCACCACCGGACAAATCAATTCACCCCTCCACTTT. It specifies CATTGQINSPLHF. This sequence joins TRBV24-1 and TRBJ1-6, with D possibly being TRBD1 (5 bases). V was trimmed by 8 bases and J by 7 bases, leaving 11 bases between them. CDR3 length: 13 amino acids. Looked up from germline, CDR1 is KGHDR and CDR2 is SFDVKD.

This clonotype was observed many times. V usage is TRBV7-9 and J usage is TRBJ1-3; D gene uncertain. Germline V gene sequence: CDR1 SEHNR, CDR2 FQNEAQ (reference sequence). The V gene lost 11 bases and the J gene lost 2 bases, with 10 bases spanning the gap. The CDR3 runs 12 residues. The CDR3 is CAPGGAGNTIYF. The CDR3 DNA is TGTGCCCCGGGCGGGGCTGGAAACACCATATATTTT.

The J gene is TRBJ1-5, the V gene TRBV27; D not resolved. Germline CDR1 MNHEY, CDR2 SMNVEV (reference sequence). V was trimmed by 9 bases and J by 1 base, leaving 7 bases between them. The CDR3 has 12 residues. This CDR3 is CARSISNQPQHF. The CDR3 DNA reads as TGTGCCAGATCGATCAGCAATCAGCCCCAGCATTTT.

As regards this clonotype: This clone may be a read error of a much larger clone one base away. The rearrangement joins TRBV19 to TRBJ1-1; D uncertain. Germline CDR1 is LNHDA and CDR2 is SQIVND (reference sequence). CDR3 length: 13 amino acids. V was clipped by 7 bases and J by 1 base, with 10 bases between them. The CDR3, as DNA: TGTGCCAGTACGAGTCGTGAGAACACTGAAGCTTTCTTT. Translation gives CASTSRENTEAFF.